The rows below give T cell receptor beta chains drawn from one sample of a study of T cell changes during pregnancy in multiple sclerosis. The repertoire was sequenced with immunoSEQ multiplex PCR; TCRdb's copy has only in-frame clones and lacks some. The sample has fewer than 85,000 clones, roughly 92% seen once; the top ten hold just under 2%. The source material was peripheral blood, sampled in the second trimester of pregnancy. These receptors were collected from a female donor with multiple sclerosis, enrolled in a pregnancy study. CDR3s include the opening cysteine and the closing phenylalanine or tryptophan. A D gene is named only where the DNA matches it firmly. Rows may omit the clone size; those that give it use once, few, many or a size class.

J gene	V gene	D gene	clone size	CDR3 DNA	CDR3 protein
TRBJ2-7	TRBV28	TRBD1	.	TGTGCCAGCAGCCTCATCTCAGGGGGCGAGCAGTACTTC	CASSLISGGEQYF
TRBJ2-7	TRBV7-6	.	.	TGTGCCAGCAGCGCCGGCGGTCGCTACGAGCAGTACTTC	CASSAGGRYEQYF
TRBJ2-2	TRBV19	TRBD2	.	TGTGCCAGTACCAAGACTAGCGACGGAAATACCGGGGAGCTGTTTTTT	CASTKTSDGNTGELFF
TRBJ1-3	TRBV18	.	.	TGTGCCAGCTCACCATACGAGGGACAAGTACTCTCTGGAAACACCATATATTTT	CASSPYEGQVLSGNTIYF
TRBJ2-1	TRBV7-2	.	.	TGTGCCAGCAGCTTACAGAGAAGCGGTTTGGGCAATGAGCAGTTCTTC	CASSLQRSGLGNEQFF
TRBJ2-2	TRBV6-1	TRBD2	.	TGTGCCAGCATTCAGCGGGGGAACACCGGGGAGCTGTTTTTT	CASIQRGNTGELFF
TRBJ1-3	TRBV5-6	.	.	TGTGCCAGCAGCTGGGCGAATGGAGGGCCTGGAAACACCATATATTTT	CASSWANGGPGNTIYF
TRBJ1-1	TRBV28	.	.	TGTGCCAGCAGAGTCACAGTTCGAACTGAAGCTTTCTTT	CASRVTVRTEAFF
TRBJ2-3	TRBV7-3	TRBD2	.	TGTGCCAGCAGCGAGTCTAGCGGGGGGTCTTATACGCAGTATTTT	CASSESSGGSYTQYF
TRBJ1-2	TRBV19	.	.	TGTGCCAGTTCCGCTGGGGCGCACACCTTC	CASSAGAHTF
TRBJ1-1	TRBV5-5	.	.	TGTGCCAGCAGCTTTTTGTCCAAGAACACTGAAGCTTTCTTT	CASSFLSKNTEAFF
TRBJ1-4	TRBV7-9	.	.	TGTGCCAGCAGCTCCCGGGGGGGTGAAAAACTGTTTTTT	CASSSRGGEKLFF
TRBJ1-5	TRBV9	.	.	TGTGCCAGCAGCCCAACAGGTTTAGGTCAGCCCCAGCATTTT	CASSPTGLGQPQHF
TRBJ2-1	TRBV7-9	TRBD2	.	TGTGCCAGCAGCTCATTTCTAGCGGGAGGCCCTAGCGCCAAGTTCTTC	CASSSFLAGGPSAKFF
TRBJ2-1	TRBV10-2	.	.	TGCGCCAGTGGGACTTCCATCAATGAGCAGTTCTTC	CASGTSINEQFF
TRBJ1-3	TRBV18	.	once	TGTGCCAGCTCGGAGAGGATGAGCACTGGAAACACCATATATTTT	CASSERMSTGNTIYF
TRBJ1-5	TRBV6-6	.	once	TGTGCCAGCAAACATGACAGAAATAGCAATCAGCCCCAGCATTTT	CASKHDRNSNQPQHF
TRBJ2-2	TRBV18	TRBD1	.	TGTGCCAGCTCACCAGCAGGGGGAGTAACCGGGGAGCTGTTTTTT	CASSPAGGVTGELFF
TRBJ1-5	TRBV7-9	.	once	TGTGCCAGCAGCTCAACGGGACACAGCAATCAGCCCCAGCATTTT	CASSSTGHSNQPQHF
TRBJ2-1	TRBV5-4	TRBD2	.	TGTGCCAGCAGCTTGGCCGGGGGGGGTTTCACTATTGAGCAGTTCTTC	CASSLAGGGFTIEQFF
TRBJ1-5	TRBV19	.	.	TGTGCCAGTAGTATTGCCGACAGTAACCTAAATCAGCCCCAGCATTTT	CASSIADSNLNQPQHF
TRBJ2-3	TRBV2	TRBD2	.	TGTGCCAGCAGTGACACTAGCGAGCAAGTAACAGATACGCAGTATTTT	CASSDTSEQVTDTQYF
TRBJ1-1	TRBV10-3	TRBD1	.	TGTGCCATCAGACCGGGACAGGGATTCACTGAAGCTTTCTTT	CAIRPGQGFTEAFF
TRBJ1-2	TRBV11-2	.	few	TGTGCCAGCAGTAGGGGAAACTATGGCTACACCTTC	CASSRGNYGYTF
TRBJ2-7	TRBV19	.	.	TGTGCCAGTAGTACGAACCGGGACTTTTTTACTGAGCAGTACTTC	CASSTNRDFFTEQYF
TRBJ1-1	TRBV13	TRBD1	.	TGTGCCAGCAGCTGGAGGCAGGGGGTTAGGGACACTGAAGCTTTCTTT	CASSWRQGVRDTEAFF
TRBJ1-2	TRBV7-7	TRBD1	.	TGTGCCAGCGCTAGTCTTGGAGGACAGGGGCTTACGGACTATGGCTACACCTTC	CASASLGGQGLTDYGYTF
TRBJ2-1	TRBV6-4	TRBD2	.	TGTGCCAGCAGTGCAGGTCTAGCGGGAGTGGGGGAGCAGTTCTTC	CASSAGLAGVGEQFF
TRBJ2-6	TRBV15	TRBD1	.	TGTGCCACCAGCAGAGAACATTTAGGACAGGGGGCAACTGGGGCCAACGTCCTGACTTTC	CATSREHLGQGATGANVLTF
TRBJ2-7	TRBV18	TRBD2	.	TGTGCCAGCTCACCTAAACCACTAGCGGGGTACTCCTACGAGCAGTACTTC	CASSPKPLAGYSYEQYF
TRBJ2-1	TRBV4-2	TRBD2	few	TGTGCCAGCAGCCAGAATCAAGCGGGAACCTACAATGAGCAGTTCTTC	CASSQNQAGTYNEQFF